A single sample gave rise to the 10 T cell receptor beta chains below, sequenced in a study of response to subunit inactivated influenza vaccine. TCRdb redid the calling of the RT-PCR reads with MiXCR, one entry per CDR3 protein. The sample yields some 570,000 distinct CDR3 sequences, around 11% seen once. The same specimen was also included in a second study, on T cells expressing NK-cell markers. That report adds: Production of TCR beta cDNA relied on 5'RACE template switching with UMIs.

The sequenced sample was PBMCs from blood, obtained on the day of vaccination. The receptors shown here come from a man aged 45-65 years who received an inactivated influenza vaccine.

This clonotype was detected only a few times. The rearrangement links TRBV5-6 to TRBJ2-7, with TRBD1 matching over 10 bases. The V and J ends lost 0 bases and 3 bases, in that order; junction bases with no gene match: 9. Germline values: CDR1 SGHDT, CDR2 YYEEEE. The CDR3 runs to 17 residues. CDR3 sequence reads: CASSLVGRTGGFYEQYF. The CDR3, as DNA: TGTGCCAGCAGCTTGGTCGGGAGGACAGGGGGTTTCTACGAGCAGTACTTC.

This CDR3 reads CASSPGGGTKYEQYF. The DNA of the CDR3 is TGCGCCAGCAGTCCCGGCGGAGGGACCAAATACGAGCAGTACTTC. The chain is built from TRBV5-1 and TRBJ2-7; TRBD2 might be the D (6 bases). In germline, CDR1 is SGHRS, CDR2 YFSETQ. V was trimmed by 5 bases and J by 4 bases, leaving 19 bases between them. The CDR3 covers 15 residues.

The chain links TRBV18 to TRBJ2-1, with TRBD2 as a possible D gene (5 bases). The CDR3 totals 17 residues. The germline V gene has CDR1 KGHSH and CDR2 LQKENI. Trimming stripped 3 bases from V and 4 bases from J, with 19 bases between. The CDR3 loop reads CASSPPSPNPGYNEQFF. CDR3 nucleotide sequence: TGTGCCAGCTCACCCCCTTCCCCCAACCCGGGGTACAATGAGCAGTTCTTC.

This clonotype has a handful of counts. This rearrangement joins TRBV19 to TRBJ1-6, with 9 bases that match TRBD1. Germline trimming cut 5 bases from V and 9 bases from J; bases unmatched to any gene: 8. The germline V gene has CDR1 LNHDA and CDR2 SQIVND (reference sequence). There are 15 residues in the CDR3. CDR3 sequence: CASSPLGDRVSPLHF. CDR3 in DNA: TGTGCCAGTAGTCCCCTCGGGGACAGGGTTTCACCCCTCCACTTT.

This clonotype was detected a few times. The chain recombines TRBV7-9 with TRBJ2-3, with D possibly matching TRBD2 (6 bases). The CDR3 length is 16 residues. The V and J ends lost 0 bases and 0 bases respectively, with 10 bases between them. Germline assignment: CDR1 SEHNR and CDR2 FQNEAQ (reference sequence). The CDR3, as DNA: TGTGCCAGCAGCTTAGCGCTCGGGGGAAGCACAGATACGCAGTATTTT. Protein product: CASSLALGGSTDTQYF.

This clonotype has more than one count but fewer than ten. This chain uses TRBV27 with TRBJ2-3; D uncertain. There are 11 residues in the CDR3. The germline gives CDR1 MNHEY, CDR2 SMNVEV (reference sequence). V shed 7 bases and J shed 7 bases, with 9 bases lying between them. The CDR3, as DNA: TGTGCCAGCACATGGGCCCATACGCAGTATTTT. As protein: CASTWAHTQYF.

The genes are TRBV30 and TRBJ2-1, with TRBD1 matching 11 bases. The CDR3 covers 14 residues. The J segment lost 7 bases and the V segment lost 5 bases, leaving 7 bases of the junction unmatched. From germline, CDR1 is GTSNPN and CDR2 SVGIG (reference sequence). CDR3 DNA: TGTGCCTGGGCCTCCGGGACAGGGGGAAATGAGCAGTTCTTC. It encodes CAWASGTGGNEQFF.

This clonotype was detected ten times or more. This chain uses TRBV7-2 with TRBJ1-2; no firm D call. This CDR3 is 15 amino acids long. Trimming cost V 5 bases and J 3 bases, with 16 bases left between them. Germline CDR1 is SGHTA and CDR2 is FQGNSA. CDR3 in amino acids: CASSAPRLLYYGYTF. The DNA of the CDR3 is TGTGCCAGCAGCGCCCCAAGGTTGCTCTACTATGGCTACACCTTC. The variable domain in full, completed from reference TRBV7-2 and TRBJ1-2, reads GAGVSQSPSNKVTEKGKDVELRCDPISGHTALYWYRQSLGQGLEFLIYFQGNSAPDKSGLPSDRFSAERTGGSVSTLTIQRTQQEDSAVYLCASSAPRLLYYGYTFGSGTRLTVV.

Ten or more counts support this clonotype. The rearrangement links TRBV29-1 to TRBJ2-3; D ambiguous. The germline V gene encodes CDR1 SQVTM and CDR2 ANQGSEA. V lost 5 bases, J lost 5 bases, and 5 bases lay in between. The CDR3 length is 10 residues. CDR3 nucleotide sequence: TGCAGCGTTAGCGAAGATACGCAGTATTTT. Its protein product is CSVSEDTQYF.

In this sample, this clonotype turned up a few times. The chain links TRBV6-1 to TRBJ2-7; 8 bases are a match to TRBD1. The ends lost 6 bases at V and 3 bases at J; junction bases unmatched: 13. CDR3 length equals 16 residues. CDR1 is MNHNS, CDR2 SASEGT, per germline. The CDR3 region has the DNA TGTGCCAGCAGCCTCTTGGGAGGACAGGGTAACTACGAGCAGTACTTC. Protein product: CASSLLGGQGNYEQYF.